This TCR beta chain is drawn from a study of blood T cell repertoires in COVID-19. Study-level information: Specimens from acute and convalescent COVID-19 originated in the United States, Italy and Spain. The cDNA or gDNA used as material had been derived from T cells, B-cell-depleted T cells, or PBMCs.

Study processing details: It was from reference gene primer amplification that nucleated cell counts were estimated. Assay used: immunoSEQ multiplex PCR; TCRdb lists only in-frame clones, some missing. V, J and clone size reflect that table, while D and trimming were determined from the DNA. The data show around 150,000 clones, roughly 91% seen once. The ends were cut back, 2 bases at V and 7 bases at J, with 13 bases in the middle. This CDR3 has 15 amino acids. Germline V gives CDR1 SGHDT, CDR2 YYEEEE. Sequenced material: peripheral blood. This rearrangement joins TRBV5-6 to TRBJ1-6, with D possibly TRBD1 on 6 matching bases. The TCR was taken from a man between 18 and 35 years old with acute or convalescent COVID-19. The CDR3 region has the DNA TGTGCCAGCAGCTTTCGGACAGTTGCGAATTCACCCCTCCACTTT. Its translation: CASSFRTVANSPLHF.